The 17 T cell receptor beta chains below were found in one sample sequenced in a study of blood T cell repertoires in COVID-19 (dated by TCRdb to 2019 to 2021). Library generation was performed with the immunoSEQ multiplex PCR assay. TCRdb retrieved this table from immuneACCESS and kept in-frame rearrangements only. Not all clones are present; in checked studies, unresolved V genes account for under half, and no reason is known for the remainder. This sample is represented by about 64,000 clones; around 90% of them were singletons. About 40% of the sample is in the top ten clones. The specimen sequenced was peripheral blood. Source of these receptors: a woman aged 55-69 years with COVID-19, enrolled during active disease.

The chain has TRBV12-3 or TRBV12-4 and TRBJ1-1; no clear D. The CDR3 covers 12 residues. V lost 3 bases and J 6 bases, leaving 8 bases between the germline ends. DNA for the CDR3: TGTGCCAGCAGTTTCGGGTTACCTGAAGCTTTCTTT. Translated, it gives CASSFGLPEAFF.

This chain joins TRBV18 and TRBJ1-4, with TRBD1 matching 11 bases. V was pared by 6 bases and J by 7 bases, with 4 bases of the junction left unmatched. The CDR3 spans 14 residues. The germline gives CDR1 KGHSH, CDR2 LQKENI. CDR3 region: CASSPGTGGEKLFF. CDR3 in DNA: TGTGCCAGCTCCCCCGGGACAGGGGGTGAAAAACTGTTTTTT. The full variable domain, in which reference TRBV18 and TRBJ1-4 provide the parts outside the CDR3, is NAGVMQNPRHLVRRRGQEARLRCSPMKGHSHVYWYRQLPEEGLKFMVYLQKENIIDESGMPKERFSAEFPKEGPSILRIQQVVRGDSAAYFCASSPGTGGEKLFFGSGTQLSVL.

The gene calls are TRBV2 and TRBJ1-3; D remains ambiguous. Trimming took off 1 base at V and 0 bases at J, with 4 bases between the two ends. The CDR3 extends over 14 amino acids. CDR1 and CDR2 from the germline V gene are SNHLY and FYNNEI. CDR3 amino acids: CASSEVSSGNTIYF. The CDR3 coding sequence is TGTGCCAGCAGTGAAGTCAGCTCTGGAAACACCATATATTTT.

This clone was observed a few times. The gene calls are TRBV2 and TRBJ1-6; 8 bases are shared with TRBD1. Germline-derived CDR1 and CDR2 are SNHLY and FYNNEI. With 5 bases clipped from V and 7 bases from J, the junction kept 4 bases outside the gene matches. The CDR3 has 14 residues. Here the CDR3 DNA reads TGTGCCAGCAGTACGGGACAGGCAAATTCACCCCTCCACTTT. It specifies CASSTGQANSPLHF.

The V call is TRBV28, the J call TRBJ2-1, with 8 bases identical to TRBD1. The CDR3 sequence is 14 residues long. V shed 3 bases and J 8 bases; nucleotides not matched to a gene: 6. Germline values: CDR1 MDHEN, CDR2 SYDVKM. The CDR3: CASSFGQGAYEQFF. In DNA form, the CDR3 reads TGTGCCAGCAGTTTCGGGCAGGGGGCGTATGAGCAGTTCTTC.

The chain combines TRBV9 with TRBJ2-5, with 16 bases fitting TRBD2. After removal of 4 bases from V and 7 bases from J, the junction contained 10 bases not matched to a gene. The germline V gene encodes CDR1 SGDLS and CDR2 YYNGEE. There are 17 residues in the CDR3. For the CDR3, the DNA is TGTGCCAGCAGCACCGGGACTAGCGGGGGGGAATGGGTGACCCAGTACTTC. It yields the protein CASSTGTSGGEWVTQYF.

The CDR3 spells CSASERENSDTQYF. The CDR3 DNA sequence: TGCAGTGCTAGTGAGCGGGAGAACTCAGATACGCAGTATTTT. The chain couples TRBV20-1 to TRBJ2-3, with 8 bases aligning to TRBD2. This CDR3 has 14 residues. With 3 bases clipped from V and 4 bases from J, the junction kept 6 bases outside the gene matches. Germline V gives CDR1 DFQATT, CDR2 SNEGSKA (reference sequence).

This chain uses TRBV6-2 or TRBV6-3 with TRBJ2-7, with 7 bases matching TRBD1. The CDR3 is 14 residues long. Germline-derived CDR1 and CDR2 are MNHEY and SVGEGT. V was clipped by 6 bases and J by 2 bases; unmatched bases: 7. CDR3 region: CASSPGQAPYEQYF. CDR3 DNA sequence: TGTGCCAGCAGCCCCGGACAGGCTCCCTACGAGCAGTACTTC.

V gene TRBV11-3 combines with J gene TRBJ1-1; D is ambiguous. V was trimmed by 6 bases and J by 6 bases, leaving 14 bases between them. Germline V gives CDR1 SGHNT, CDR2 YENEEA. This CDR3 region has 13 residues. As DNA, the CDR3 is TGTGCCAGCAGTTCCCGGGAGGCGGCTGAAGCTTTCTTT. Encoded protein: CASSSREAAEAFF. Variable domain in full (rest from reference TRBV11-3 and TRBJ1-1): EAGVVQSPRYKIIEKKQPVAFWCNPISGHNTLYWYLQNLGQGPELLIRYENEEAVDDSQLPKDRFSAERLKGVDSTLKIQPAELGDSAVYLCASSSREAAEAFFGQGTRLTVV.

The gene calls are TRBV5-6 and TRBJ1-6, with D perhaps TRBD1 (6 bases). The V end was cut by 0 bases, the J end by 14 bases, with 9 bases between. Germline loops: CDR1 SGHDT, CDR2 YYEEEE. The CDR3 sequence is 12 residues long. Here the CDR3 reads CASSLERGSLHF. The CDR3 DNA sequence: TGTGCCAGCAGCTTGGAGAGGGGGTCCCTCCACTTT.

There are a few counts of this clone. The V call is TRBV19, the J call TRBJ2-1; a possible D gene is TRBD2 (7 bases). The germline V gene has CDR1 LNHDA and CDR2 SQIVND (reference sequence). The ends were cut back, 5 bases at V and 1 base at J, with 15 bases in the middle. This CDR3 spans 16 amino acids. The DNA of the CDR3 is TGTGCCAGTAGTGGCTCGGGGGGCCAATCCTACAATGAGCAGTTCTTC. As protein: CASSGSGGQSYNEQFF.

This clone was seen once. The chain employs TRBV9 and TRBJ2-1; 12 positions agree with TRBD2. Germline V gene lookup returns CDR1 SGDLS and CDR2 YYNGEE. CDR3 length equals 11 residues. V lost 7 bases to trimming and J lost 14 bases; unmatched junction nucleotides: 4. CDR3 DNA sequence: TGTGCCAGCGGACTAGCGGGACGGGAGTTCTTC. Translated: CASGLAGREFF. Combining the CDR3 with reference TRBV9 and TRBJ2-1 gives the whole variable domain DSGVTQTPKHLITATGQRVTLRCSPRSGDLSVYWYQQSLDQGLQFLIQYYNGEERAKGNILERFSAQQFPDLHSELNLSSLELGDSALYFCASGLAGREFFGPGTRLTVL.

This clone is a singleton in its sample. The V gene is TRBV7-9, the J gene TRBJ1-2; tentative D call: TRBD1 (5 bases). V dropped 3 bases and J dropped 7 bases, with 12 bases sitting between them. The CDR3 has 13 amino acids. Germline values: CDR1 SEHNR, CDR2 FQNEAQ (reference sequence). Here the CDR3 DNA reads TGTGCCAGCAGCTTCGGGACTATCGGTGGCTACACCTTC. Protein product: CASSFGTIGGYTF.

The chain uses TRBV2 and TRBJ2-3; 11 nucleotides align to TRBD2. Unmatched junction bases numbered 5, after V lost 4 bases and J lost 2 bases. Germline V gives CDR1 SNHLY, CDR2 FYNNEI. The CDR3 spans 16 residues. CDR3 protein: CASSGLAGGFTDTQYF. In DNA, the CDR3 is TGTGCCAGCAGTGGGCTAGCGGGGGGATTCACAGATACGCAGTATTTT.

The chain joins TRBV11-2 to TRBJ2-3; possibly TRBD1 for D (5 bases). Between the trimmed V and J ends, which lost 5 bases and 0 bases, there was a span of 24 bases. This CDR3 is built from 19 residues. Germline V gives CDR1 SGHAT, CDR2 FQNNGV. CDR3 sequence (DNA): TGTGCCAGCAGCCCGGTCGTGGGGCTTGTGCAGTCCAGCACAGATACGCAGTATTTT. This encodes CASSPVVGLVQSSTDTQYF.

A single count supports this clone. V is TRBV27 and J is TRBJ2-7; TRBD1 matches at 8 bases. The CDR3 loop spans 15 amino acids. After removal of 1 base from V and 4 bases from J, the junction contained 6 bases not matched to a gene. Germline-derived CDR1 and CDR2 are MNHEY and SMNVEV (reference sequence). The CDR3 here is CASSLFSGGAYEQYF. In DNA, the CDR3 is TGTGCCAGCAGTTTATTCTCAGGGGGCGCATACGAGCAGTACTTC.

The V gene is TRBV19, the J gene TRBJ2-2, with D unclear. With 5 bases removed from V and 7 bases from J, the gap between germline ends came to 8 bases. The CDR3 runs to 12 residues. Germline V gene sequence: CDR1 LNHDA, CDR2 SQIVND (reference sequence). Here the CDR3 DNA reads TGTGCCAGTAGTGTTCAGAACGGGGAGCTGTTTTTT. This sequence encodes CASSVQNGELFF.